This is a list of T cell receptor beta chains from one sample in a study of blood T cell repertoires in COVID-19. Libraries were prepared by immunoSEQ multiplex PCR; TCRdb keeps only in-frame clonotypes and omits some of them. The sample has approximately 100,000 clones, around 85% seen once. Sequencing was done on a sample of peripheral blood. These receptors came from a man in his 70s with active or convalescent COVID-19. Each CDR3 is given with its conserved first and last residue. The order of the fields is CDR3 protein, CDR3 DNA, clone size, J gene, D gene, V gene. The D gene is left open where the match is weak. Size values are once, few and many counts, or a class for expanded clones, and some rows have none.

cdr3_aa: CASSIQGAPWGYTF; cdr3_nt: TGTGCCAGTAGTATTCAGGGGGCCCCTTGGGGCTACACCTTC; clone_size: .; j_call: TRBJ1-2; d_call: TRBD1; v_call: TRBV19
cdr3_aa: CASNQQGAGDTIYF; cdr3_nt: TGTGCCAGCAACCAACAGGGGGCAGGGGACACCATATATTTT; clone_size: .; j_call: TRBJ1-3; d_call: TRBD1; v_call: TRBV9
cdr3_aa: CASSESGDTEAFF; cdr3_nt: TGTGCCAGCAGTGAGTCAGGGGACACTGAAGCTTTCTTT; clone_size: .; j_call: TRBJ1-1; d_call: .; v_call: TRBV6-1
cdr3_aa: CASSKSQGKNQPQHF; cdr3_nt: TGTGCCAGTAGTAAAAGCCAGGGTAAGAATCAGCCCCAGCATTTT; clone_size: once; j_call: TRBJ1-5; d_call: .; v_call: TRBV19
cdr3_aa: CASSVVGLAPDTQYF; cdr3_nt: TGTGCCAGCAGCGTAGTTGGGCTAGCCCCCGATACGCAGTATTTT; clone_size: .; j_call: TRBJ2-3; d_call: .; v_call: TRBV9
cdr3_aa: CASSLGTDQETQYF; cdr3_nt: TGTGCCAGCAGCTTGGGGACAGACCAAGAGACCCAGTACTTC; clone_size: .; j_call: TRBJ2-5; d_call: .; v_call: TRBV5-4
cdr3_aa: CASSRGGGAGEPQHF; cdr3_nt: TGTGCCAGTAGCCGCGGCGGGGGCGCGGGGGAGCCCCAGCATTTT; clone_size: few; j_call: TRBJ1-5; d_call: .; v_call: TRBV19
cdr3_aa: CASASTLSYNEQFF; cdr3_nt: TGCGCCAGCGCAAGCACGCTCTCCTACAATGAGCAGTTCTTC; clone_size: .; j_call: TRBJ2-1; d_call: .; v_call: TRBV5-1
cdr3_aa: CASSQGQGPYGYTF; cdr3_nt: TGTGCCAGCAGCCAAGGGCAGGGTCCCTATGGCTACACCTTC; clone_size: .; j_call: TRBJ1-2; d_call: .; v_call: TRBV14
cdr3_aa: CASSKRGFQETQYF; cdr3_nt: TGTGCCAGTAGTAAAAGGGGCTTCCAAGAGACCCAGTACTTC; clone_size: .; j_call: TRBJ2-5; d_call: .; v_call: TRBV19
cdr3_aa: CASSLSPGAYGYTF; cdr3_nt: TGTGCCAGCAGTTTATCGCCAGGCGCCTATGGCTACACCTTC; clone_size: .; j_call: TRBJ1-2; d_call: .; v_call: TRBV27
cdr3_aa: CASSIQGAGKLFF; cdr3_nt: TGTGCCAGCAGTATACAGGGGGCGGGAAAACTGTTTTTT; clone_size: .; j_call: TRBJ1-4; d_call: TRBD1; v_call: TRBV6-5
cdr3_aa: CASSRDRGTEAFF; cdr3_nt: TGTGCCAGCAGTCGAGACAGGGGCACTGAAGCTTTCTTT; clone_size: few; j_call: TRBJ1-1; d_call: TRBD1; v_call: TRBV3-1/TRBV3-2
cdr3_aa: CASSSRQGQSSPLHF; cdr3_nt: TGTGCCAGCAGTTCCAGACAGGGGCAAAGTTCACCCCTCCACTTT; clone_size: few; j_call: TRBJ1-6; d_call: TRBD1; v_call: TRBV6-6
cdr3_aa: CATRLAVITGELFF; cdr3_nt: TGTGCCACCCGACTAGCGGTGATTACCGGGGAGCTGTTTTTT; clone_size: .; j_call: TRBJ2-2; d_call: TRBD2; v_call: TRBV6-5
cdr3_aa: CASSDKQHTSNEKLFF; cdr3_nt: TGTGCCAGCAGTGACAAACAGCATACTTCTAATGAAAAACTGTTTTTT; clone_size: once; j_call: TRBJ1-4; d_call: .; v_call: TRBV2
cdr3_aa: CASSRRPLNEKLFF; cdr3_nt: TGTGCCAGCAGTCGCAGGCCCCTAAATGAAAAACTGTTTTTT; clone_size: .; j_call: TRBJ1-4; d_call: .; v_call: TRBV28
cdr3_aa: CASSGWGGGTYGYTF; cdr3_nt: TGTGCCAGCAGCGGGTGGGGAGGGGGTACCTATGGCTACACCTTC; clone_size: .; j_call: TRBJ1-2; d_call: .; v_call: TRBV9
cdr3_aa: CASSSPGTSGSTFF; cdr3_nt: TGTGCCAGCAGTTCGCCCGGGACTAGCGGGAGTACGTTCTTC; clone_size: .; j_call: TRBJ2-1; d_call: TRBD2; v_call: TRBV28
cdr3_aa: CATSRVGTGVYNEQFF; cdr3_nt: TGTGCCACCAGCAGAGTAGGGACAGGGGTGTACAATGAGCAGTTCTTC; clone_size: few; j_call: TRBJ2-1; d_call: TRBD1; v_call: TRBV15
cdr3_aa: CASSPGGGATDTQYF; cdr3_nt: TGTGCCAGCAGCCCGGGCGGGGGGGCAACAGATACGCAGTATTTT; clone_size: .; j_call: TRBJ2-3; d_call: TRBD2; v_call: TRBV7-2
cdr3_aa: CASNKVGRTQYF; cdr3_nt: TGTGCCAGCAACAAAGTAGGGAGGACCCAGTACTTC; clone_size: .; j_call: TRBJ2-5; d_call: .; v_call: TRBV11-3
cdr3_aa: CASSLEQTNTEAFF; cdr3_nt: TGTGCCAGCAGCTTAGAACAGACGAACACTGAAGCTTTCTTT; clone_size: .; j_call: TRBJ1-1; d_call: .; v_call: TRBV7-6